Following are 18 T cell receptor beta chains from one sample sequenced in a study of OX40 agonist ivuxolimab in advanced cancers. Measured with immunoSEQ multiplex PCR; TCRdb has only the in-frame clones, and not every one. This sample carries 20,000 to 25,000 clones, approximately 80% of them seen once, and the ten largest clones take 20% to 30%. Material: CD4+ or CD8+ T cells sorted from blood, obtained in a trial of the OX40 agonist ivuxolimab. These receptors were obtained from an adult with an advanced solid tumor such as melanoma, head and neck, liver or kidney cancer.

There are many counts of this clone. The chain is built from TRBV28 and TRBJ1-5; D unclear. Germline assignment: CDR1 MDHEN and CDR2 SYDVKM. V was pared by 4 bases and J by 2 bases, with 9 bases between. CDR3 length: 14 residues. CDR3 coding DNA: TGTGCCAGCAGTTACAGACTGGGCAATCAGCCCCAGCATTTT. As protein: CASSYRLGNQPQHF. Combining the CDR3 with reference TRBV28 and TRBJ1-5 gives the whole variable domain DVKVTQSSRYLVKRTGEKVFLECVQDMDHENMFWYRQDPGLGLRLIYFSYDVKMKEKGDIPEGYSVSREKKERFSLILESASTNQTSMYLCASSYRLGNQPQHFGDGTRLSIL.

This clone was observed a single time. The chain carries TRBV7-9 and TRBJ1-2; 8 positions agree with TRBD1. Germline-derived CDR1 and CDR2 are SEHNR and FQNEAQ (reference sequence). The CDR3 consists of 12 residues. V shed 5 bases and J 8 bases; nucleotides not matched to a gene: 4. CDR3 DNA sequence: TGTGCCAGCAGCCAGGGGGCGCGGGGCTACACCTTC. Translating gives CASSQGARGYTF.

This chain connects TRBV9 to TRBJ2-7; TRBD2 matches at 9 bases. The germline CDR1 and CDR2 sequences are SGDLS and YYNGEE. J lost 5 bases, V lost 0 bases, and 6 bases had no gene match. This CDR3 is built from 15 residues. The CDR3 DNA follows: TGTGCCAGCAGCGTAGCGGCTAGCGGGGACCACGAGCAGTACTTC. The encoded protein is CASSVAASGDHEQYF.

This chain uses TRBV19 with TRBJ2-1; TRBD1 aligns across 10 bases. After removal of 4 bases from V and 9 bases from J, the junction contained 6 bases not matched to a gene. Germline-derived CDR1 and CDR2 are LNHDA and SQIVND (reference sequence). The CDR3 is 14 amino acids. CDR3 bases: TGTGCCAGTAGTAAGGGACAGGGGATTACTGAGCAGTTCTTC. Translation gives CASSKGQGITEQFF.

In nucleotides, the CDR3 is TGTGCCTGGAGTGATGGGGGGAGCTACGAGCAGTACTTC. Protein product: CAWSDGGSYEQYF. The rearrangement links TRBV30 to TRBJ2-7; TRBD2 might be the D (6 bases). Germline values: CDR1 GTSNPN, CDR2 SVGIG (reference sequence). The germline V and J ends were trimmed by 1 base and 3 bases, with 10 bases remaining between them. The CDR3 contains 13 residues.

This clone has a single count. V is TRBV6-5 and J is TRBJ2-3; tentatively, D is TRBD1 or TRBD2 (5 bases each). V lost 7 bases to trimming and J lost 2 bases, with 10 bases between them. CDR1 and CDR2 (germline): MNHEY, SVGAGI. The CDR3 has 13 amino acids. The CDR3 spells CASNEGYTDTQYF. The DNA of the CDR3 is TGTGCCAGCAACGAGGGGTACACAGATACGCAGTATTTT.

This clone is medium-sized in the sample. The V gene is TRBV7-9, the J gene TRBJ2-7; D gene unclear. From germline, CDR1 is SEHNR and CDR2 FQNEAQ (reference sequence). Trimming shortened V by 4 bases and J by 2 bases, and 6 bases separated the two germline ends. The CDR3 runs to 12 residues. This CDR3 is CASSSFTYEQYF. DNA for the CDR3: TGTGCCAGCAGCTCATTTACCTACGAGCAGTACTTC.

This clone was recorded once. The chain carries TRBV6-5 and TRBJ1-1; D possibly corresponds to TRBD1 (5 bases). Germline CDR1 is MNHEY and CDR2 is SVGAGI. This CDR3 comprises 15 residues. The V end was cut by 0 bases, the J end by 3 bases, with 11 bases between. The CDR3 DNA reads TGTGCCAGCAGTTACTCAGCAGGGATGGACACTGAAGCTTTCTTT. Residues: CASSYSAGMDTEAFF.

The CDR3 here is CASSLLAGETQYF. CDR3 bases: TGCGCCAGCAGCTTACTAGCGGGAGAGACCCAGTACTTC. The rearrangement uses TRBV5-1 and TRBJ2-5; 9 nucleotides agree with TRBD2. The germline V gene has CDR1 SGHRS and CDR2 YFSETQ. The CDR3 extends over 13 amino acids. The junction had 0 bases not matched to a gene; V was cut back by 2 bases and J by 4 bases.

There are a few counts of this clone. The genes are TRBV13 and TRBJ2-1; D is unclear. The germline V and J ends were trimmed by 0 bases and 8 bases, with 5 bases remaining between them. CDR1 and CDR2 (germline): PRHDT, FYEKMQ (reference sequence). The length of the CDR3 is 12 residues. The CDR3 region has the DNA TGTGCCAGCAGCTTAGGCCTCGATGAGCAGTTCTTC. It encodes CASSLGLDEQFF.

This rearrangement joins TRBV5-6 to TRBJ1-5; a possible D gene is TRBD1 (6 bases). The CDR3 is 15 amino acids. CDR1 is SGHDT and CDR2 is YYEEEE in the germline V gene. Trimming cost V 7 bases and J 1 base, with 15 bases left between them. CDR3 region: CASATGGVSNQPQHF. CDR3 nucleotide sequence: TGTGCCAGCGCCACGGGGGGCGTAAGCAATCAGCCCCAGCATTTT.

The genes are TRBV7-8 and TRBJ1-4; D possibly corresponds to TRBD1 (5 bases). The CDR3 is made up of 16 amino acids. V shed 4 bases and J shed 6 bases, with 18 bases lying between them. The germline V gene encodes CDR1 SGHVS and CDR2 FQNEAQ. CDR3 protein: CASSSWTPEGDEKLFF. CDR3 nucleotides: TGTGCCAGCAGCTCATGGACTCCTGAAGGGGATGAAAAACTGTTTTTT.

The chain is built from TRBV9 and TRBJ2-7; no clear D gene. Germline-derived CDR1 and CDR2 are SGDLS and YYNGEE. The CDR3 spans 13 residues. The V gene lost 0 bases and the J gene lost 2 bases, with 6 bases spanning the gap. CDR3 in DNA: TGTGCCAGCAGCGTAGGAGAGACCTACGAGCAGTACTTC. Residues: CASSVGETYEQYF.

V and J are TRBV7-9 and TRBJ2-6; unclear D gene. CDR1 SEHNR and CDR2 FQNEAQ come from the germline V gene (reference sequence). The CDR3 has 12 residues. V lost 6 bases, J lost 5 bases, and 5 bases lay in between. In DNA form, the CDR3 reads TGTGCCAGCAGACCGTGGGCCAACGTCCTGACTTTC. It specifies CASRPWANVLTF.

This sequence joins TRBV27 and TRBJ2-1, with 9 bases identical to TRBD2. Germline assignment: CDR1 MNHEY and CDR2 SMNVEV (reference sequence). V was pared by 0 bases and J by 12 bases, with 12 bases of the junction left unmatched. The CDR3 length is 16 residues. DNA of the CDR3: TGTGCCAGCAGTTTATCTAGTAGCGGGAGTTCCATCGGGCAGTTCTTC. Its protein is CASSLSSSGSSIGQFF.

The chain uses TRBV9 and TRBJ1-4, with D unresolved. Germline V gene lookup returns CDR1 SGDLS and CDR2 YYNGEE. V lost 4 bases and J 4 bases, leaving 8 bases between the germline ends. The CDR3 length is 13 residues. The CDR3, as DNA: TGTGCCAGCAGCTCCCCCGTTAATGAAAAACTGTTTTTT. Its translation is CASSSPVNEKLFF. The full variable domain, its missing parts supplied by reference TRBV9 and TRBJ1-4, is DSGVTQTPKHLITATGQRVTLRCSPRSGDLSVYWYQQSLDQGLQFLIQYYNGEERAKGNILERFSAQQFPDLHSELNLSSLELGDSALYFCASSSPVNEKLFFGSGTQLSVL.

This rearrangement joins TRBV4-1 to TRBJ2-5; TRBD1 matches at 11 bases. Trimming took 4 bases from V and 5 from J; bases not matched to a gene: 6. Germline V gene data show CDR1 as MGHRA and CDR2 as YSYEKL. The CDR3 has 15 residues. This CDR3 reads CASSPGQGVWETQYF. The CDR3 DNA sequence: TGCGCCAGCAGCCCGGGACAGGGGGTTTGGGAGACCCAGTACTTC.

This clone was observed a handful of times. The chain is built from TRBV4-2 and TRBJ2-3; maybe TRBD2 (5 bases). Germline V gene lookup returns CDR1 LGHNA and CDR2 YNFKEQ. The V gene lost 1 base and the J gene lost 4 bases, with 9 bases spanning the gap. The CDR3 contains 14 residues. CDR3 sequence reads: CASSQVSLADTQYF. The CDR3 nucleotides read TGTGCCAGCAGCCAAGTTTCACTAGCAGATACGCAGTATTTT.